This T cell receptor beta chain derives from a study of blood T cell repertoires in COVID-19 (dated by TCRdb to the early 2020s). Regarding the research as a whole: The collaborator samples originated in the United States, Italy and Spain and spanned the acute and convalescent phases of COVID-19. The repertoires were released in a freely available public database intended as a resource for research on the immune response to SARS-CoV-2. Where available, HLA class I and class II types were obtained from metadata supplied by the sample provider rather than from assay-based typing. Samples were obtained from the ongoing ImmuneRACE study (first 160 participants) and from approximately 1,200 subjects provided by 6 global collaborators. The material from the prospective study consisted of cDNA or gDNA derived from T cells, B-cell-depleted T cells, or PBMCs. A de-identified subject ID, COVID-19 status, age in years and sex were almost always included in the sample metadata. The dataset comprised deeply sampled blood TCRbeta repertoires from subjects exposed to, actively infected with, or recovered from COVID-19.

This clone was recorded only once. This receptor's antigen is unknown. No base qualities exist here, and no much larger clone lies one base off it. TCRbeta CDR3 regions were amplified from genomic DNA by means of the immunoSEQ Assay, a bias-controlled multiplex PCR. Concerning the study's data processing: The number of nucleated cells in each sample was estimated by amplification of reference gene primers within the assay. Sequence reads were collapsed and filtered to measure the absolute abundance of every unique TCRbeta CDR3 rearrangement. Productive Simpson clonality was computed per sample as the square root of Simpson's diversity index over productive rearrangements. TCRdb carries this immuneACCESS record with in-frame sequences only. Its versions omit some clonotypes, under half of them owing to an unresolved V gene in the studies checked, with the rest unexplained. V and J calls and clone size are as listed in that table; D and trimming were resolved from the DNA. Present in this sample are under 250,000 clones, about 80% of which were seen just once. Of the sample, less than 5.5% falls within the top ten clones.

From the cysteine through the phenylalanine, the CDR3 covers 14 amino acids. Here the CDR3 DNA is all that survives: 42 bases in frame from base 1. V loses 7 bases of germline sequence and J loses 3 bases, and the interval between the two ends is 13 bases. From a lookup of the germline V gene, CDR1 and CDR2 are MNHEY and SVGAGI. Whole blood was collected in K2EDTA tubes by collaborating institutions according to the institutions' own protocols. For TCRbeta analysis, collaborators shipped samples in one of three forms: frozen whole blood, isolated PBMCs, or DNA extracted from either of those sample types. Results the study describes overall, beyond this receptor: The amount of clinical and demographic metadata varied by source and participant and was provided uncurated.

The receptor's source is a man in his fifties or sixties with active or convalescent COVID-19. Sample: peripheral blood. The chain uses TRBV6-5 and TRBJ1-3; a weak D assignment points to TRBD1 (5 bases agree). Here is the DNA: TGTGCCAGCAAACCGACTAGGGGTGGAAACACCATATATTTT. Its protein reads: CASKPTRGGNTIYF.